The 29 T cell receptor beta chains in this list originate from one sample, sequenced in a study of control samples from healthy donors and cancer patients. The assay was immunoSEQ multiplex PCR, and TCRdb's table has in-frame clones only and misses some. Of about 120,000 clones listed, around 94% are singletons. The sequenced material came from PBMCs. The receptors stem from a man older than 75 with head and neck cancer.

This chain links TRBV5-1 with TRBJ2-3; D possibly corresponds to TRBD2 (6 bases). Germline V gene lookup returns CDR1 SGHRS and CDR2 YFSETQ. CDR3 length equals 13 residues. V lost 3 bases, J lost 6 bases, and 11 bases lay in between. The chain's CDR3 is CASSYGAGDTQYF. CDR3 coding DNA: TGCGCCAGCAGCTATGGGGCGGGGGATACGCAGTATTTT.

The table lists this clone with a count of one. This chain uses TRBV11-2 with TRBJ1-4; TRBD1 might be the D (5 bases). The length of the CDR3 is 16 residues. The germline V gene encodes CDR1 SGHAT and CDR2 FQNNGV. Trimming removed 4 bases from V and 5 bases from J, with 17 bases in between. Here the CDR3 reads CASSSQGEGLNEKLFF. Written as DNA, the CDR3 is TGTGCCAGCAGCTCCCAGGGAGAAGGTTTAAATGAAAAACTGTTTTTT.

CDR3 sequence: CASSPNFDRGSYEQYF. The CDR3 bases are TGTGCCAGCTCACCAAATTTCGACAGGGGTTCCTACGAGCAGTACTTC. The rearrangement joins TRBV18 to TRBJ2-7; TRBD1 aligns across 8 bases. The V gene end was trimmed by 2 bases and the J gene end by 1 base; junction bases not matched to a gene: 7. The germline gives CDR1 KGHSH, CDR2 LQKENI. This CDR3 region has 16 residues.

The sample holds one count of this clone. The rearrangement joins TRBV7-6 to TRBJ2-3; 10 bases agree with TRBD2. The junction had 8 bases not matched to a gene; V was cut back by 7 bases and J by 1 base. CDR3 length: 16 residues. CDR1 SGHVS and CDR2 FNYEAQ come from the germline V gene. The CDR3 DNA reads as TGTGCCAGCACCGCGCATCTAGCGGGGGGCACAGATACGCAGTATTTT. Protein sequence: CASTAHLAGGTDTQYF.

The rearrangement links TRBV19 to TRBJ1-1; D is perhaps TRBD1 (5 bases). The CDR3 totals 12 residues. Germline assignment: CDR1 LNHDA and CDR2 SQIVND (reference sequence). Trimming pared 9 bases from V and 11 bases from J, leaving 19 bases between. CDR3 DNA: TGTGCCAGCGTTTCCCAGGGTAGAACGGCTTTCTTT. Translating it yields CASVSQGRTAFF.

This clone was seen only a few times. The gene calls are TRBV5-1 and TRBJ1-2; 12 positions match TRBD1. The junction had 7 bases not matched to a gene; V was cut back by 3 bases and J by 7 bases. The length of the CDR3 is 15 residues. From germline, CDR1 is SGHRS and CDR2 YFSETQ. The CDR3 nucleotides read TGCGCCAGCAGCTCAACCGGGACAGGGGGCTCTGGCTACACCTTC. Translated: CASSSTGTGGSGYTF.

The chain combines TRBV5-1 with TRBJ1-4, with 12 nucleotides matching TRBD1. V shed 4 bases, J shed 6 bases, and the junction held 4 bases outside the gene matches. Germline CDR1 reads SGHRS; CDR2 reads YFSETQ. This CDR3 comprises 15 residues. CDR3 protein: CASSLGTGGYEKLFF. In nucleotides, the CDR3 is TGCGCCAGCAGCCTCGGGACAGGGGGCTATGAAAAACTGTTTTTT.

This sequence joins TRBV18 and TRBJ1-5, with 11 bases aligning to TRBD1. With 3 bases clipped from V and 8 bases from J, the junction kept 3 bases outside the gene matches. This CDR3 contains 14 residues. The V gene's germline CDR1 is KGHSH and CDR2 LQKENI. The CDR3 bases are TGTGCCAGCTCACCGCGGGACAGGGGGGAGCCCCAGCATTTT. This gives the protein CASSPRDRGEPQHF. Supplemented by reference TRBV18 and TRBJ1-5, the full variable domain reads NAGVMQNPRHLVRRRGQEARLRCSPMKGHSHVYWYRQLPEEGLKFMVYLQKENIIDESGMPKERFSAEFPKEGPSILRIQQVVRGDSAAYFCASSPRDRGEPQHFGDGTRLSIL.

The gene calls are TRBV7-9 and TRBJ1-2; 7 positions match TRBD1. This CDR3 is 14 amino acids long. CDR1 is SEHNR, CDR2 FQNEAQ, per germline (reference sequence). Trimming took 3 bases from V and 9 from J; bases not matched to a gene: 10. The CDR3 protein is CASSFGGPGQSYTF. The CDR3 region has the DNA TGTGCCAGCAGCTTTGGGGGGCCGGGACAGAGCTACACCTTC.

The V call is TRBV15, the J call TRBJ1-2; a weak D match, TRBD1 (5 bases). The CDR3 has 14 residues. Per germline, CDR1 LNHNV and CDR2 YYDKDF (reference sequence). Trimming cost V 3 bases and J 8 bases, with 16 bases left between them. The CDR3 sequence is CATSRDQGARGYTF. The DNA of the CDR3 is TGTGCCACCAGCAGGGACCAGGGAGCACGGGGCTACACCTTC. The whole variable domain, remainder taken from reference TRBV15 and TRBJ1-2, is DAMVIQNPRYQVTQFGKPVTLSCSQTLNHNVMYWYQQKSSQAPKLLFHYYDKDFNNEADTPDNFQSRRPNTSFCFLDIRSPGLGDTAMYLCATSRDQGARGYTFGSGTRLTVV.

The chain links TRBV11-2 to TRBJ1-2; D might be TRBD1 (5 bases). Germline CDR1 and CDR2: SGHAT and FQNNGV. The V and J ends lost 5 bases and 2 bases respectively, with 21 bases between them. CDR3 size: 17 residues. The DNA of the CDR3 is TGTGCCAGCAGCCGAACACCGGGACGCCTCCGGAACTATGGCTACACCTTC. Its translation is CASSRTPGRLRNYGYTF.

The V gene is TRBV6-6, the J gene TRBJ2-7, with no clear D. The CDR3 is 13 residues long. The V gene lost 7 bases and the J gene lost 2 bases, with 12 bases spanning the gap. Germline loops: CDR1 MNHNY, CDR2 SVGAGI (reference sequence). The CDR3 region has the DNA TGTGCCAGCAAGGGTGGCAGTGCCTACGAGCAGTACTTC. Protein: CASKGGSAYEQYF.

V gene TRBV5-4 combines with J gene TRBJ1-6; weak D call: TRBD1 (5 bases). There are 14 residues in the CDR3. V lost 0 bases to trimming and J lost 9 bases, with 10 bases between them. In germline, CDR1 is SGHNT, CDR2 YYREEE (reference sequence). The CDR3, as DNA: TGTGCCAGCAGCTTGGGGCAGGGAGGTTCACCCCTCCACTTT. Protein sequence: CASSLGQGGSPLHF.

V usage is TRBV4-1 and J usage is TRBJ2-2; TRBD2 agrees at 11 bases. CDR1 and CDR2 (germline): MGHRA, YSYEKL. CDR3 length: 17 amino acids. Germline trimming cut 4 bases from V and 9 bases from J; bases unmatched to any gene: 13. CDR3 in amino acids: CASSPGLAGTRARELFF. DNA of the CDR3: TGCGCCAGCAGCCCCGGACTAGCGGGCACCCGCGCCCGGGAGCTGTTTTTT.

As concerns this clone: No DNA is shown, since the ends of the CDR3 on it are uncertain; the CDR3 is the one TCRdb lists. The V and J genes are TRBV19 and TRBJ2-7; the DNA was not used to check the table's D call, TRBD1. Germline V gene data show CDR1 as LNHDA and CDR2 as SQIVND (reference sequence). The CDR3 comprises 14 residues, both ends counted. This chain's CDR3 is CASTSEQGDYEQYF.

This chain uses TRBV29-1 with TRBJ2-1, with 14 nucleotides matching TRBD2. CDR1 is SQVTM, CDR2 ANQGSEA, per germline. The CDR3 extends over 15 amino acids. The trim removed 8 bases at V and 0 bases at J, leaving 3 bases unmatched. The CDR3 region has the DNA TGCAGCCCGGGACTAGCGGGAGTCTCCTACAATGAGCAGTTCTTC. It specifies CSPGLAGVSYNEQFF.

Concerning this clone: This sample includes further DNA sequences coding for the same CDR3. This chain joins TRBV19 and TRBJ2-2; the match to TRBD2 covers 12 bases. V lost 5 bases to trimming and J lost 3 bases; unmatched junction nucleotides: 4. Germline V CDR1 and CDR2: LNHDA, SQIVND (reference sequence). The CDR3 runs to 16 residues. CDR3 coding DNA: TGTGCCAGTAGTTCCAGACTAGCGGGGGACACCGGGGAGCTGTTTTTT. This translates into CASSSRLAGDTGELFF.

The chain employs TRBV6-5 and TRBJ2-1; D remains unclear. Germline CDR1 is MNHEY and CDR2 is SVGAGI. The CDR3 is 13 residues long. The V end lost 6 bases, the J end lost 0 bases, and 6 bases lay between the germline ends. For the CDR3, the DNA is TGTGCCAGCAGGTTACGCTCCTACAATGAGCAGTTCTTC. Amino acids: CASRLRSYNEQFF.

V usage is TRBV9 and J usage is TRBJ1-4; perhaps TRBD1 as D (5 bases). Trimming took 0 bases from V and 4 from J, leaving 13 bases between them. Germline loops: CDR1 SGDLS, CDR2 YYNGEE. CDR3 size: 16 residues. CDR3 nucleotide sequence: TGTGCCAGCAGCGTAGGAGGGGTTGCAAGTAATGAAAAACTGTTTTTT. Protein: CASSVGGVASNEKLFF. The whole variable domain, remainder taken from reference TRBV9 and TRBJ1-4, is DSGVTQTPKHLITATGQRVTLRCSPRSGDLSVYWYQQSLDQGLQFLIQYYNGEERAKGNILERFSAQQFPDLHSELNLSSLELGDSALYFCASSVGGVASNEKLFFGSGTQLSVL.

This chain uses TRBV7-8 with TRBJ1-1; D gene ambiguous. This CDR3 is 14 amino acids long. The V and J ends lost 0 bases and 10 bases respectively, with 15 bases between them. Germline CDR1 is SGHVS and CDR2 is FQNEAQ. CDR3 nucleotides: TGTGCCAGCAGCTTAGCGCAATTCCACGGCACAGCTTTCTTT. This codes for CASSLAQFHGTAFF.

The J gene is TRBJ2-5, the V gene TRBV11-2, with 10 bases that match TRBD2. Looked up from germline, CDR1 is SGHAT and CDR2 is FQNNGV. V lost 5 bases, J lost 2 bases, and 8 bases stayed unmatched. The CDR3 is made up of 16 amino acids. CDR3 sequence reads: CASSKGGLAVQETQYF. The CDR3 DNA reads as TGTGCCAGCAGCAAAGGAGGACTAGCGGTACAAGAGACCCAGTACTTC.

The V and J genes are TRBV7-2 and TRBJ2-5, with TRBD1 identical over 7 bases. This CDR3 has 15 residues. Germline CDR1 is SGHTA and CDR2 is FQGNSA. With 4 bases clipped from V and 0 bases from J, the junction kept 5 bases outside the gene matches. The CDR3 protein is CASSSLRGYQETQYF. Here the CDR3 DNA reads TGTGCCAGCAGCTCGCTCAGGGGGTACCAAGAGACCCAGTACTTC.

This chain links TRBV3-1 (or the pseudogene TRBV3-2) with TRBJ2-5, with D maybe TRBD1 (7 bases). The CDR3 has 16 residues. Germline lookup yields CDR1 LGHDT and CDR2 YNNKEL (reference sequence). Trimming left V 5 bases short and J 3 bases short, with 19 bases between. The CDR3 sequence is CASSKVRTGGEETQYF. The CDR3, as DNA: TGTGCCAGCAGCAAGGTTAGGACAGGAGGGGAAGAGACCCAGTACTTC.

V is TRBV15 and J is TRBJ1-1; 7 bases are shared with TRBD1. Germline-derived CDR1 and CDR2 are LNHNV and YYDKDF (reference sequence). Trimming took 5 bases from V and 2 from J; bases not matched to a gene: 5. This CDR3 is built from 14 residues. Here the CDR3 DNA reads TGTGCCACCAGCGCGACAGGGCTTAACACTGAAGCTTTCTTT. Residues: CATSATGLNTEAFF. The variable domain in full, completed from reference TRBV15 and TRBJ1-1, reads DAMVIQNPRYQVTQFGKPVTLSCSQTLNHNVMYWYQQKSSQAPKLLFHYYDKDFNNEADTPDNFQSRRPNTSFCFLDIRSPGLGDTAMYLCATSATGLNTEAFFGQGTRLTVV.

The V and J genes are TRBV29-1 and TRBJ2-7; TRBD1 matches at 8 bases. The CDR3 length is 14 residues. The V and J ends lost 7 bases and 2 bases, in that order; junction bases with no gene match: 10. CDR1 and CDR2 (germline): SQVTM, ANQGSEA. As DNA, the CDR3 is TGCAGCGCTACCCGGGACAGGCGAGCCTACGAGCAGTACTTC. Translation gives CSATRDRRAYEQYF.

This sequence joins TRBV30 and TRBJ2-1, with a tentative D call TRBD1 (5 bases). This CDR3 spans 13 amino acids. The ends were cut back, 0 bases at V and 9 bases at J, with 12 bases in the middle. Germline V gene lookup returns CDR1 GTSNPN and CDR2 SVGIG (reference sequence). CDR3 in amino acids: CAWSVGLDGEQFF. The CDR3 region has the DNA TGTGCCTGGAGTGTGGGGCTAGATGGTGAGCAGTTCTTC. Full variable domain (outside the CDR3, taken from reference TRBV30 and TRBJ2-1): SQTIHQWPATLVQPVGSPLSLECTVEGTSNPNLYWYRQAAGRGLQLLFYSVGIGQISSEVPQNLSASRPQDRQFILSSKKLLLSDSGFYLCAWSVGLDGEQFFGPGTRLTVL.

Here the CDR3 DNA reads TGTGCCAGTAGTATCTTAGGACAGGTCAATAGCAATCAGCCCCAGCATTTT. Encoded protein: CASSILGQVNSNQPQHF. V gene TRBV19 combines with J gene TRBJ1-5; 7 nucleotides align to TRBD1. V dropped 3 bases and J dropped 0; count of bases not matched to a gene: 8. The CDR3 length is 17 residues. From germline, CDR1 is LNHDA and CDR2 SQIVND (reference sequence).

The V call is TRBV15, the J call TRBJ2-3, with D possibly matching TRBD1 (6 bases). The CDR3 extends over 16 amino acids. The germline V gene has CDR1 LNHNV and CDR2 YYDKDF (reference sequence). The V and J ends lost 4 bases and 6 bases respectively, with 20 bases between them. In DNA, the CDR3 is TGTGCCACCAGCACTCGAGGGGGTCAAAGGGGGGATACGCAGTATTTT. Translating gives CATSTRGGQRGDTQYF. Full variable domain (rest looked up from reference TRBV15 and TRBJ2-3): DAMVIQNPRYQVTQFGKPVTLSCSQTLNHNVMYWYQQKSSQAPKLLFHYYDKDFNNEADTPDNFQSRRPNTSFCFLDIRSPGLGDTAMYLCATSTRGGQRGDTQYFGPGTRLTVL.

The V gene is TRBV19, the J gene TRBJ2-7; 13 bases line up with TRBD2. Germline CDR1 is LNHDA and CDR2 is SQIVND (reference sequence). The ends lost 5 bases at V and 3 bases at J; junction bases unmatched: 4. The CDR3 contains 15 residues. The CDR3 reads CASSYRTSGSYEQYF. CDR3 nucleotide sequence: TGTGCCAGTAGTTATCGGACTAGCGGGAGCTACGAGCAGTACTTC. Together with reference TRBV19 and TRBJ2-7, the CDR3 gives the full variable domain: DGGITQSPKYLFRKEGQNVTLSCEQNLNHDAMYWYRQDPGQGLRLIYYSQIVNDFQKGDIAEGYSVSREKKESFPLTVTSAQKNPTAFYLCASSYRTSGSYEQYFGPGTRLTVT.